The TCR beta chain under discussion was sequenced for a study of T cells in Graves' hyperthyroidism and ophthalmopathy (dated by TCRdb to the late 2010s). Regarding the study in general: Peripheral blood was sampled at the time of initial diagnosis, prior to any treatment. To identify distinguishing TCR V-J signatures, a discovery cohort of 90 to 100 patients was used, comprising fewer than 45 with Graves' ophthalmopathy and approximately 57 with stable Graves' hyperthyroidism. Prospective prediction of ophthalmopathy was tested in an independent validation cohort of 18 to 20 hyperthyroidism patients and 17 patients who later progressed to ophthalmopathy. For training and testing, the 100 or so patients in the discovery cohort were randomly divided in a 7:3 ratio. Thyroid tissue and blood T-cell repertoires from more than five Graves' hyperthyroidism patients were also compared in the study. Once sampling was done, hyperthyroidism patients were given methimazole at a starting dose of 30 mg daily, whereas ophthalmopathy patients were given high-dose intravenous methylprednisolone. According to the paper, TCR Vbeta CDR3 sequencing was carried out on over 130 peripheral blood samples, which came from approximately 43 ophthalmopathy, around 75 hyperthyroidism and roughly 17 progressor patients.

The table lists this clonotype with a few counts. The specificity of this receptor is unknown. Base qualities were left out, and no much larger clone turns up one base away. Overall study results and their limits: Most expanded thyroid clonotypes (frequency above 0.001) were also detected in blood, suggesting blood repertoires may reflect thyroid immune responses. Sample size was not statistically predetermined, and blinding of investigators to group allocation was not performed. Ophthalmopathy was separated from stable hyperthyroidism by a 13 V-J signature model, with approximately 89% sensitivity and approximately 81% specificity obtained in cross-validation and 80%/75% obtained in testing. In validation, progression to ophthalmopathy was predicted by the model with 70.59% sensitivity and 72.22% specificity, a median of about 6.4 months before onset.

The TCR beta CDR3 regions were amplified from the RNA transcripts. A first-round RT-PCR of the TCR CDR3 used the HTBI primer set with the Qiagen OneStep RT-PCR kit. Libraries were constructed in a second round of multiplex PCR, after which size selection and purification were performed. Libraries were sequenced paired-end with 100 bp reads on an Illumina HiSeq2000. The original pipeline was this. SOAPnuke was used to process the raw data, removing reads that contained adapters or uncalled bases, had a mean Phred below 15, or lacked an exact match to the constant primer or identifier. COPE v1.2.5 was used to merge the high-quality paired reads, and each unique nucleotide sequence was defined as a clonotype. MiTCR v1.1 was used to align the clonotypes against IMGT TRBV, TRBD and TRBJ reference segments. The analysis included only V-J combinations with a frequency above 0.0001, which together covered approximately 99% of the repertoires. The TCS score was defined as the ratio of F50 (clonal expansion) to E x V (chaos), calculated using BLOSUM62-based TCRdist between CDR3 peptides within each V-J. Welch's t-statistics and random forest reduced some 510 V-J features to 13, which were used in a naive Bayes classifier (R e1071). TCRdb passed the public sequencing reads through fastp at Q25 and MiXCR, retaining productive beta sequences. Rows with a matching CDR3 protein are joined into one entry that keeps the most common DNA and genes. TCRdb's processing, not the study's, gives the V and J calls here. Here the sample has under 350,000 distinct CDR3 sequences; roughly an eighth occur a single time. 7% to 9% of the sample lies in the top ten.

Graves' hyperthyroidism was defined as stable when no progression to ophthalmopathy occurred over 18 months of follow-up. Hyperthyroidism patients were newly diagnosed, with disease duration under 2 months, and aged 18 to 65 years. Patients with uncontrolled infections, other autoimmune diseases, pregnancy or lactation were excluded. Diagnoses were based on clinical symptoms, serum thyroxine and TRAb, thyroid ultrasound and orbital computed tomography. PBMCs were separated from under 12 ml of fresh peripheral blood using Ficoll-Paque density gradient centrifugation. Total RNA was extracted with Trizol reagent, and quality was checked on an Agilent 2100 Bioanalyzer. Sequenced sample: blood. The sequence came from a woman between 35 and 50 years old with Graves' hyperthyroidism.

The CDR3: CASSLDGRLDTQYF. The DNA sequence is TGTGCCAGCAGCCTTGACGGGAGGCTGGATACGCAGTATTTT. Recombination joined TRBV7-9 with TRBJ2-3, with 7 bases aligning to TRBD2. CDR1 and CDR2, looked up from the germline V gene (reference sequence), are SEHNR and FQNEAQ. The CDR3 spans 14 residues, from the cysteine through the phenylalanine. Kept here is only the CDR3 DNA, which spans 42 bases and is read in frame from base 1. After removal of 5 bases from V and 6 bases from J, the junction retains 8 bases not matched to a gene.